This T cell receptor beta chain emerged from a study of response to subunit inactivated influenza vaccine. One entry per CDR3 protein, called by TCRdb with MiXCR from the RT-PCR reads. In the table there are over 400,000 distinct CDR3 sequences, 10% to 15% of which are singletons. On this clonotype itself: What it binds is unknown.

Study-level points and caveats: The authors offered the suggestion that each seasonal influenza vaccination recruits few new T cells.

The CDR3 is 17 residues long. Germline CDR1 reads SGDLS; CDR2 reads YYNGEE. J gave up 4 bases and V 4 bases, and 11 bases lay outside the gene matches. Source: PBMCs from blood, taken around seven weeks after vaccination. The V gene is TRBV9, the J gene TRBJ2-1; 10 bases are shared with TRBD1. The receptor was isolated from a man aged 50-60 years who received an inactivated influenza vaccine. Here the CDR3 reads CASSPKSGTGVYNEQFF. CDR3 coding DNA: TGTGCCAGCAGCCCCAAATCCGGGACAGGGGTTTACAATGAGCAGTTCTTC.